The sample holds one count of the clone carrying this TCR beta chain. This specimen comes from a study of blood T cell repertoires in COVID-19. Within 2 weeks before study entry, exposed participants met a COVID-19 case. Germline V gene sequence: CDR1 SGDLS, CDR2 YYNGEE. The CDR3 has 15 residues. V dropped 2 bases and J dropped 8; count of bases not matched to a gene: 8. The method was immunoSEQ multiplex PCR; TCRdb's version includes in-frame clones alone and lacks a portion of them. The sample lists 150,000 or so clones, over 80% occurring once. Input material: PBMCs or T cells enriched from blood (not recorded which). The source is a man aged 65 to 85 who had been exposed to COVID-19. This sequence joins TRBV9 and TRBJ2-1; 9 bases align to TRBD1. The CDR3 is CASSVDPGTGYEQFF. The DNA of the CDR3 is TGTGCCAGCAGCGTCGACCCAGGGACAGGGTATGAGCAGTTCTTC.